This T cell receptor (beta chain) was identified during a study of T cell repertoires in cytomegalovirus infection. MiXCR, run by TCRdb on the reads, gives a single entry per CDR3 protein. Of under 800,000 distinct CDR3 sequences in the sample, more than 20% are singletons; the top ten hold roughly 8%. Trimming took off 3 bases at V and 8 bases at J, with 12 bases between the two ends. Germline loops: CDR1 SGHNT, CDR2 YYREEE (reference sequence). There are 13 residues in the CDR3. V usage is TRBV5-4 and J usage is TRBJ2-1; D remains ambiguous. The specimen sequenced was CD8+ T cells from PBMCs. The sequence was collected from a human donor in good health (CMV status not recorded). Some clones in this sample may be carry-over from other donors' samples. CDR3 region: CASSWGTADEQFF. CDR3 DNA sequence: TGTGCCAGCAGCTGGGGAACGGCGGATGAGCAGTTCTTC.